This TCR beta chain is from a study of blood T cell repertoires in COVID-19 (dated by TCRdb to 2020 to 2022). Turning to the overall study: The collaborator samples originated in the United States, Italy and Spain and spanned the acute and convalescent phases of COVID-19. The material from the prospective study consisted of cDNA or gDNA derived from T cells, B-cell-depleted T cells, or PBMCs. HLA class I and class II types, where available, came from metadata supplied by the sample provider rather than from assay-based typing. Samples came from the ongoing ImmuneRACE study (first 160 participants) plus 1,254 subjects from 6 global collaborators. A freely available public database, intended as a resource for researchers studying the immune response to SARS-CoV-2, is where the repertoires were released. The sample metadata nearly always contained a de-identified subject ID, COVID-19 status, age in years and sex. Subjects who had been exposed to COVID-19, were actively infected with it, or had recovered from it provided the deeply sampled blood TCRbeta repertoires that made up the dataset. General study outcomes and caveats: The amount of clinical and demographic metadata varied by source and participant and was provided uncurated.

TCRbeta CDR3 regions were amplified from genomic DNA using the immunoSEQ Assay, a bias-controlled multiplex PCR. On the study's bioinformatics: Nucleated cell counts per sample were estimated from amplification of reference gene primers within the assay. To quantify the absolute abundance of each unique TCRbeta CDR3 rearrangement, sequence reads were collapsed and filtered. For each sample, productive Simpson clonality was calculated by taking the square root of Simpson's diversity index across productive rearrangements. TCRdb retrieved this table from immuneACCESS and kept in-frame rearrangements only. Not all clones are present; in checked studies, unresolved V genes account for under half, and no reason is known for the remainder. That table gives V, J and clone size, and the DNA gave D and trimming. The sample data list 340,000 or so clones, and around four fifths of these were observed just once. The ten largest account for about 3% of the sample.

To note about this clone: Its antigen is still unknown. No quality values exist for individual bases; no much larger clone is one base distant.

The CDR3 holds 14 amino acids from the cysteine to the phenylalanine. Only the CDR3 DNA is retained, 42 bases long and in frame from the first base. V gives up 5 bases and J gives up 6 bases, and the segment between their germline ends measures 13 bases. CDR1 SNHLY and CDR2 FYNNEI are derived from the germline V gene. Collaborating institutions collected whole blood in K2EDTA tubes following their own protocols. For TCRbeta analysis, collaborators shipped samples as frozen whole blood, isolated PBMCs, or DNA extracted from either of those sample types. Recombination joined TRBV2 with TRBJ2-2; possibly the D gene is TRBD1, per 6 matching bases. Input material: peripheral blood. The TCR originated in a man aged 30-40 years with active or convalescent COVID-19. The DNA reads TGTGCCAGCAGTATTAGACAGGCCGCCGGGGAGCTGTTTTTT. Its product reads: CASSIRQAAGELFF.